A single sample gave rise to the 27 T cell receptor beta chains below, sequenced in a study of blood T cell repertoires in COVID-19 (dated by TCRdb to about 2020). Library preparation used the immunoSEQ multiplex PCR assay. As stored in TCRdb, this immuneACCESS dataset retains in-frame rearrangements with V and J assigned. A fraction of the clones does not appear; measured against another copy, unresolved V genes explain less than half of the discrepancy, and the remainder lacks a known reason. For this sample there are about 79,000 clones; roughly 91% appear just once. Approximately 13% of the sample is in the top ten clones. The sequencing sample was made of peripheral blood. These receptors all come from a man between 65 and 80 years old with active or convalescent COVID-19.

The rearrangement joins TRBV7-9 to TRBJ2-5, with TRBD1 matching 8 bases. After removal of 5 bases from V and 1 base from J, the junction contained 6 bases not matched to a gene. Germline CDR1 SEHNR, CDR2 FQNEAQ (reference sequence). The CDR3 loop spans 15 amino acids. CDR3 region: CASSHRDRLQETQYF. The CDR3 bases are TGTGCCAGCAGCCACCGGGACAGGCTCCAAGAGACCCAGTACTTC.

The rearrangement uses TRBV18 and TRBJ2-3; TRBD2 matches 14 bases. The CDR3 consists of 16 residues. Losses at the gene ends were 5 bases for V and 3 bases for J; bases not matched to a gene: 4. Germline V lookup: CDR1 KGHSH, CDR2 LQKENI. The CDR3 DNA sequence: TGTGCCAGCTCAGGACTAGCGGGAGGTGGAACAGATACGCAGTATTTT. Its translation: CASSGLAGGGTDTQYF.

CDR3 nucleotides: TGTGCCAGCAGTCGTCCCTCTAGCGGGAGCGAAGAGACCCAGTACTTC. Translated: CASSRPSSGSEETQYF. This rearrangement joins TRBV6-6 to TRBJ2-5; 10 bases map to TRBD2. Unmatched junction bases numbered 9, after V lost 5 bases and J lost 3 bases. CDR1 and CDR2 (germline): MNHNY, SVGAGI (reference sequence). The CDR3 extends over 16 amino acids.

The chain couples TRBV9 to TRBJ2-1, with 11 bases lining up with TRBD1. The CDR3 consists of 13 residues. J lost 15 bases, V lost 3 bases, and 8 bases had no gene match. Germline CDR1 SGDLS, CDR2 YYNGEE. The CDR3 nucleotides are TGTGCCAGCAGCGACAGAGGACAGGGGGCCATGTTCTTC. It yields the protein CASSDRGQGAMFF.

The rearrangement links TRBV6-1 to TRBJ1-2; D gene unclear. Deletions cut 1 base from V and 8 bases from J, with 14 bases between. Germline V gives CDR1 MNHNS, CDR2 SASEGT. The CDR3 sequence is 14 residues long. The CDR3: CASSEGLEGWGYTF. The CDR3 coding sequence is TGTGCCAGCAGTGAAGGTCTCGAGGGTTGGGGCTACACCTTC.

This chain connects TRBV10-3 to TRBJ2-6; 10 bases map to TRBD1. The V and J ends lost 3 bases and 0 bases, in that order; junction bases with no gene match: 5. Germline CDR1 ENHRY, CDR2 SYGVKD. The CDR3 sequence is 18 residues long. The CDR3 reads CAISDMGQGSSGANVLTF. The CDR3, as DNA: TGTGCCATCAGTGATATGGGACAGGGGAGCTCTGGGGCCAACGTCCTGACTTTC.

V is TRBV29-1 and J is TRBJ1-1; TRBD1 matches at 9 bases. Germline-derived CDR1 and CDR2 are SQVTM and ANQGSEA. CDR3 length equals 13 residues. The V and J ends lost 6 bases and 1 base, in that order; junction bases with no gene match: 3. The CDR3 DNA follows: TGCAGCGTGGGACAGGGCTGGAACACTGAAGCTTTCTTT. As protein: CSVGQGWNTEAFF.

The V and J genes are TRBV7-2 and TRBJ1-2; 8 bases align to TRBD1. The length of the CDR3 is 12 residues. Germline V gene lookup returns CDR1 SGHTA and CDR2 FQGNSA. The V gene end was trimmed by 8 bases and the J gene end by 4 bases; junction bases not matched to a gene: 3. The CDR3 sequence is CASGQGAYGYTF. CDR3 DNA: TGTGCCAGCGGCCAGGGGGCCTATGGCTACACCTTC.

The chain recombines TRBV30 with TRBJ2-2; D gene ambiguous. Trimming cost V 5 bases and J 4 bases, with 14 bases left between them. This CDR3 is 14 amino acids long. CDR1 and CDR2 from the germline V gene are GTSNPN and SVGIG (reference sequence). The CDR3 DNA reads TGTGCCTGGCAAAGTTTCGGCGGCACCGGGGAGCTGTTTTTT. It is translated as CAWQSFGGTGELFF.

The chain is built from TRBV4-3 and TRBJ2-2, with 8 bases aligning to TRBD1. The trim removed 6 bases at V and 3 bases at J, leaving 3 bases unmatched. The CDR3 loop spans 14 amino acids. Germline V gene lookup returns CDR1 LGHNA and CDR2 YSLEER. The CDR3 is CASSQDRDTGELFF. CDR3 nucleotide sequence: TGCGCCAGCAGTCAGGACAGGGACACCGGGGAGCTGTTTTTT.

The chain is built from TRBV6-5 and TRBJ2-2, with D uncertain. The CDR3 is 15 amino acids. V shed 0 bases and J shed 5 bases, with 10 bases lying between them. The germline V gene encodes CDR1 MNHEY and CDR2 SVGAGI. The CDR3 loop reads CASSYSSGITGELFF. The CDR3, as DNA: TGTGCCAGCAGTTACTCCTCTGGCATTACCGGGGAGCTGTTTTTT.

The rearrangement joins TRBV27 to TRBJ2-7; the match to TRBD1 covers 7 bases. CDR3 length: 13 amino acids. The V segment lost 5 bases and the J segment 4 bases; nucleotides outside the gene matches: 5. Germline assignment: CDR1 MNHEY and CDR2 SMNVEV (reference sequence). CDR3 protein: CASSPGTVYEQYF. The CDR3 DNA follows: TGTGCCAGCAGTCCCGGGACAGTTTACGAGCAGTACTTC.

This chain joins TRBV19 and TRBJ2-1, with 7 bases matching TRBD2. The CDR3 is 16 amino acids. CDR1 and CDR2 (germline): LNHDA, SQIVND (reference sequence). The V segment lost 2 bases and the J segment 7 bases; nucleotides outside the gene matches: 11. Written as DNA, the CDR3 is TGTGCCAGTAGTATACTAGCGGACCACTCTGCGAATGAGCAGTTCTTC. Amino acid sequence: CASSILADHSANEQFF.

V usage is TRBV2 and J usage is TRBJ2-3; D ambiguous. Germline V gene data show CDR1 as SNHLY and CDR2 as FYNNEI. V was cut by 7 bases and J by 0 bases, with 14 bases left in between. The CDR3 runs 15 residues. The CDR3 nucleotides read TGTGCCAGCACGGTCAGTTTGACTAGCACAGATACGCAGTATTTT. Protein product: CASTVSLTSTDTQYF.

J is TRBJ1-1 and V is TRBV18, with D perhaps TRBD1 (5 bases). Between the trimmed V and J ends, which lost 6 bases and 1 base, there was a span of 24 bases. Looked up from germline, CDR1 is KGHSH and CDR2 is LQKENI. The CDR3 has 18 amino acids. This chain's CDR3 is CASSTTGTHMGGNTEAFF. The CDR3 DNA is TGTGCCAGCTCCACTACCGGGACCCATATGGGGGGGAACACTGAAGCTTTCTTT.

For the CDR3, the DNA is TGCGCCAGCAGCCAAGAGGGCGGGGGGTACAATGAGCAGTTCTTC. It yields the protein CASSQEGGGYNEQFF. The rearrangement uses TRBV4-3 and TRBJ2-1; the match to TRBD2 covers 8 bases. CDR1 and CDR2 from the germline V gene are LGHNA and YSLEER. CDR3 length: 15 amino acids. V lost 0 bases to trimming and J lost 4 bases; unmatched junction nucleotides: 2.

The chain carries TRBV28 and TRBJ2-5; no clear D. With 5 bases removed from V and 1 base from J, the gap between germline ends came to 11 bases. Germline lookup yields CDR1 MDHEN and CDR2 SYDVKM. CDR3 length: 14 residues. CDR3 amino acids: CASSEHDIQETQYF. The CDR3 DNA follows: TGTGCCAGCAGTGAACACGACATCCAAGAGACCCAGTACTTC.

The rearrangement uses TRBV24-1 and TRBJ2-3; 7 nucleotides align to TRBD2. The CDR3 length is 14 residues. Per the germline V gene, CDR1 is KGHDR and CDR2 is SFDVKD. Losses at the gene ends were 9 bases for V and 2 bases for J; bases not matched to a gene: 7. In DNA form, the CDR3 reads TGTGCCACCCAGCCTAGCGGCCTCACAGATACGCAGTATTTT. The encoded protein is CATQPSGLTDTQYF.

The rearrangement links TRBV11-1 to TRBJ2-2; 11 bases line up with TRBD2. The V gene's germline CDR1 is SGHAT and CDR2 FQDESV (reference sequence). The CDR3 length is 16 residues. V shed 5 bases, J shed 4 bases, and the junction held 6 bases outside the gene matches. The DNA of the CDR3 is TGTGCCAGCAGCCCTGTAGCGGGAGGGCCCACCGGGGAGCTGTTTTTT. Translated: CASSPVAGGPTGELFF.

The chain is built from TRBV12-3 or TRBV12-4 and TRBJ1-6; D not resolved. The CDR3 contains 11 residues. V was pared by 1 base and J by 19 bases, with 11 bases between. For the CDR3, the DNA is TGTGCCAGCAGTTTAGACACAATACTACACTTT. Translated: CASSLDTILHF.

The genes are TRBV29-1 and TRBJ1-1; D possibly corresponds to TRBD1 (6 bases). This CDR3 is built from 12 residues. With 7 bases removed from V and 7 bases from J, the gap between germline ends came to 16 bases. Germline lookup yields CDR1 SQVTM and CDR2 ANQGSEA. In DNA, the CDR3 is TGCAGCGCACCTTCACAGGGTTATGAAGCTTTCTTT. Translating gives CSAPSQGYEAFF.

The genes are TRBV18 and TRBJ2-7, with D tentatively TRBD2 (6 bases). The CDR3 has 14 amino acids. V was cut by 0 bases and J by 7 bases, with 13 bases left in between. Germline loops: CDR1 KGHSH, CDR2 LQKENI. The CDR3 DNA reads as TGTGCCAGCTCACCACCGGGGGGAATGGGGGAGCAGTACTTC. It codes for CASSPPGGMGEQYF. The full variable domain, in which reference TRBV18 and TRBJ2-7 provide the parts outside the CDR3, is NAGVMQNPRHLVRRRGQEARLRCSPMKGHSHVYWYRQLPEEGLKFMVYLQKENIIDESGMPKERFSAEFPKEGPSILRIQQVVRGDSAAYFCASSPPGGMGEQYFGPGTRLTVT.

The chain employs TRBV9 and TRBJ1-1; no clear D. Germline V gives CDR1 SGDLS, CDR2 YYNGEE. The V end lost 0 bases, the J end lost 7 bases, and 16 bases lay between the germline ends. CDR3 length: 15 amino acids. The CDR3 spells CASSVAGGSNYEAFF. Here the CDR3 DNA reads TGTGCCAGCAGCGTAGCGGGTGGTAGTAACTATGAAGCTTTCTTT.

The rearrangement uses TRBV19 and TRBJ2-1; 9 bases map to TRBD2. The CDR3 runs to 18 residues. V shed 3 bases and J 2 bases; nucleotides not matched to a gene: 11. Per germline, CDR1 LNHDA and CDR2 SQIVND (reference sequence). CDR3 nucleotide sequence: TGTGCCAGTAGTATGAAAGGAAAGGCGGGAGGGCCCTACAATGAGCAGTTCTTC. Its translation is CASSMKGKAGGPYNEQFF.

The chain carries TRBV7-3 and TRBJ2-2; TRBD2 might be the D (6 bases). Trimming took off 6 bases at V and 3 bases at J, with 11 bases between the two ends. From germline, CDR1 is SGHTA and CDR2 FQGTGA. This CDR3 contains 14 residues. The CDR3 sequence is CASRGSGYTGELFF. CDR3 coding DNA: TGTGCCAGCAGGGGCAGCGGGTACACCGGGGAGCTGTTTTTT. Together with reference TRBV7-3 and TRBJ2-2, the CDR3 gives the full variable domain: GAGVSQTPSNKVTEKGKYVELRCDPISGHTALYWYRQSLGQGPEFLIYFQGTGAADDSGLPNDRFFAVRPEGSVSTLKIQRTERGDSAVYLCASRGSGYTGELFFGEGSRLTVL.

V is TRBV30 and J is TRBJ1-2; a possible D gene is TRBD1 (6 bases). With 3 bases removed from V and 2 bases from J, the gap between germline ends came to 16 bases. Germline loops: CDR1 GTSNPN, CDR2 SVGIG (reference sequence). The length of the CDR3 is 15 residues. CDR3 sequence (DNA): TGTGCCTGGAGAGAAACAGGGTCACCAAACTATGGCTACACCTTC. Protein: CAWRETGSPNYGYTF.

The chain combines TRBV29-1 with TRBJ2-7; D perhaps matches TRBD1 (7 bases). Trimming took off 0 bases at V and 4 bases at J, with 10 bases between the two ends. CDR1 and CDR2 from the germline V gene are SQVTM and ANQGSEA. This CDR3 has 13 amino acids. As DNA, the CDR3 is TGCAGCGTTGAAGACCCAGGGGGGTACGAGCAGTACTTC. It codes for CSVEDPGGYEQYF.